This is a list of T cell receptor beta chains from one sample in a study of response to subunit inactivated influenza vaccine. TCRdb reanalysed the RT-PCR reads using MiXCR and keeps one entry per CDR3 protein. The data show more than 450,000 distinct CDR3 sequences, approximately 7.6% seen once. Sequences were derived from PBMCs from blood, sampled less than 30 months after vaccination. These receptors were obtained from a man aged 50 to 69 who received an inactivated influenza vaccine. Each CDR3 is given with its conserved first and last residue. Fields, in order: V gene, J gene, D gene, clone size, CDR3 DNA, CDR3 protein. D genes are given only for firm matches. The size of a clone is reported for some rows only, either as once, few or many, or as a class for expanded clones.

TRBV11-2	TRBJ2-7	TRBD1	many	TGTGCCAGCAGCTTGGGACAGGGGGACTACGAGCAGTACTTC	CASSLGQGDYEQYF
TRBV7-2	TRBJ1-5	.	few	TGTGCCAGCAGCTTACGGGGGCCCGGACAGCCCCAGCATTTT	CASSLRGPGQPQHF
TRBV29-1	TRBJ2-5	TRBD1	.	TGCAGCGTTTTTACAGGGGGCGGAGAGACCCAGTACTTC	CSVFTGGGETQYF
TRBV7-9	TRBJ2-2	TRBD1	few	TGTGCCACCCAAGACAGGGTAATTCGCACCGGGGAGCTGTTTTTT	CATQDRVIRTGELFF
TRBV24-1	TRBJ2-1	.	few	TGTGCCACCAGTGATTTCCGGGGGACGGATTACAATGAGCAGTTCTTC	CATSDFRGTDYNEQFF
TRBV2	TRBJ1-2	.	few	TGTGCCAGCAGGCTTAACTATGGCTACACCTTC	CASRLNYGYTF
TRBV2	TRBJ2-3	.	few	TGTGCCAGCAGTCGAGGACAGAGTCTCACAGATACGCAGTATTTT	CASSRGQSLTDTQYF
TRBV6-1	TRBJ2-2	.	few	TGTGCCAGCAGTGAAAGGGGGAGGGCTAGCGTGCTCGGGGAGCTGTTTTTT	CASSERGRASVLGELFF
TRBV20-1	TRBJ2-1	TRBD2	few	TGCAGTGCTAGAGTTCCCAGCGGGAGGGGGGATGAGCAGTTCTTC	CSARVPSGRGDEQFF
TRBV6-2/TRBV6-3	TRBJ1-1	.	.	TGTGCCACTCGAGAGGGTTGGCGGACTGAAGCTTTCTTT	CATREGWRTEAFF
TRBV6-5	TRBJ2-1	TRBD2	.	TGTGCCAGCAGTTACGGGACTAGCGGGGCGAATGAGCAGTTCTTC	CASSYGTSGANEQFF